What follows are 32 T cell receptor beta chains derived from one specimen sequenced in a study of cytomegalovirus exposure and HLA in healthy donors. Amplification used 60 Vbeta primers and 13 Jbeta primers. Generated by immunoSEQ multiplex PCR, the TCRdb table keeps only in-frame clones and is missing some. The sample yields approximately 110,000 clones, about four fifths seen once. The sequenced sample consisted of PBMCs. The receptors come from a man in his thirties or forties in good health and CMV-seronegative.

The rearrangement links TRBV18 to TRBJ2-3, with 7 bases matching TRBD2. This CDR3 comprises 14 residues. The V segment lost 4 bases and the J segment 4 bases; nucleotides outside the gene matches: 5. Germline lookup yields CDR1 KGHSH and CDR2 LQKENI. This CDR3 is CASSLGGSSDTQYF. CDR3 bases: TGTGCCAGCTCACTGGGCGGGAGCTCAGATACGCAGTATTTT.

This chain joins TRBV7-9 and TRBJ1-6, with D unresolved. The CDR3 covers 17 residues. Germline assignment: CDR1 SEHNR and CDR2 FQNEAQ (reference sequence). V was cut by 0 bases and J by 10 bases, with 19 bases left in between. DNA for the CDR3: TGTGCCAGCAGCTTAGCGAGTGGGCAGCCGGCAGGATCACCCCTCCACTTT. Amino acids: CASSLASGQPAGSPLHF.

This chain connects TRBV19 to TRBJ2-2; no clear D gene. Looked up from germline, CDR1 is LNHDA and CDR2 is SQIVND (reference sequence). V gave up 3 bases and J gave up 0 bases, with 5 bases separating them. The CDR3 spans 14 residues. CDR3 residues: CASSIRTNTGELFF. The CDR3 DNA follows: TGTGCCAGTAGTATCAGGACGAACACCGGGGAGCTGTTTTTT. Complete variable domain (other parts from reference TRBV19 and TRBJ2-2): DGGITQSPKYLFRKEGQNVTLSCEQNLNHDAMYWYRQDPGQGLRLIYYSQIVNDFQKGDIAEGYSVSREKKESFPLTVTSAQKNPTAFYLCASSIRTNTGELFFGEGSRLTVL.

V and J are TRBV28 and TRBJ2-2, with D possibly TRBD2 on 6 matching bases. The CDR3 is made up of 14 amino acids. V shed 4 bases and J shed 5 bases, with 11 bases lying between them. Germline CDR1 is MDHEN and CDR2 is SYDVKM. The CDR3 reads CASSSAGSTGELFF. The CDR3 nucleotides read TGTGCCAGCAGTTCGGCGGGGTCAACCGGGGAGCTGTTTTTT.

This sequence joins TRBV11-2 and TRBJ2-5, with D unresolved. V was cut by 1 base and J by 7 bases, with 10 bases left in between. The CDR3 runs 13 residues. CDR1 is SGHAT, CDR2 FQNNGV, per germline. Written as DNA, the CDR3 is TGTGCCAGCAGCTTAGTAACGTCGGGGACCCAGTACTTC. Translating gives CASSLVTSGTQYF.

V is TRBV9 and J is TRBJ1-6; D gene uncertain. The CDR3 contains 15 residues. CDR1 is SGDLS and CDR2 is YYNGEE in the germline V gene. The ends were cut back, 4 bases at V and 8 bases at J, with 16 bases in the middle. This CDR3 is CASSLGEGAYSPLHF. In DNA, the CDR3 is TGTGCCAGCAGCCTCGGGGAGGGAGCGTATTCACCCCTCCACTTT.

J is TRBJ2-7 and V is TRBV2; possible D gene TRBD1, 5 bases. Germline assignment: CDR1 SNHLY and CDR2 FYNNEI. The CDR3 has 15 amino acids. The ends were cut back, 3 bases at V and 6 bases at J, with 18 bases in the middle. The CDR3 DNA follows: TGTGCCAGCAGTGACAATGACAGTCCCTCGGGCGAGCAGTACTTC. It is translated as CASSDNDSPSGEQYF.

CDR3 sequence (DNA): TGTGCCAGCAGCTTGATAGAGAAACCCTACGAGCAGTACTTC. Its protein product is CASSLIEKPYEQYF. V is TRBV5-6 and J is TRBJ2-7; D not certain. The V end lost 1 base, the J end lost 2 bases, and 10 bases lay between the germline ends. The CDR3 contains 14 residues. Germline loops: CDR1 SGHDT, CDR2 YYEEEE.

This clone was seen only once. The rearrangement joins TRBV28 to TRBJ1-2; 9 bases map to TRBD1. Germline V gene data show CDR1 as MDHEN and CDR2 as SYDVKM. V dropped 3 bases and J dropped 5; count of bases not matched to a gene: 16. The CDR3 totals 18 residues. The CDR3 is CASSFGSAGTGKLYGYTF. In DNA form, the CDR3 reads TGTGCCAGCAGTTTCGGGTCTGCCGGGACAGGGAAGCTTTATGGCTACACCTTC.

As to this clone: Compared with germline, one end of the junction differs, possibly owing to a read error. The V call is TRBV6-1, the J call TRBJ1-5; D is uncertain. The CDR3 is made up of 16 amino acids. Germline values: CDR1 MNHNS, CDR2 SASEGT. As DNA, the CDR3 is TGTGCCAGCAGGGAAGGACGGGGATATAGCAATCAGCCCCAGCATTTT. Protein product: CASREGRGYSNQPQHF.

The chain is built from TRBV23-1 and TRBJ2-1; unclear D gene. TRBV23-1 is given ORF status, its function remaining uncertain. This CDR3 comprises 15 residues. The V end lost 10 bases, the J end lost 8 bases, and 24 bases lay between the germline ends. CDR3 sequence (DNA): TGCGCCATCCATGGCCGGCGGAACCCCTGGGATGAGCAGTTCTTC. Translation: CAIHGRRNPWDEQFF.

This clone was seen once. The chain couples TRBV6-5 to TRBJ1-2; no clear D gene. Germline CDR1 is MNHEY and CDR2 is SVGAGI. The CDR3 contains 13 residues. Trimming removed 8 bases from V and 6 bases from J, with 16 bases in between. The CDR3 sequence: CASDAGFGNGYTF. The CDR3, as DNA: TGTGCCAGCGACGCGGGTTTTGGCAATGGCTACACCTTC.

The CDR3 DNA sequence: TGTGCCAGCAGCCCCGACAGGGTAGGAAATCAGCCCCAGCATTTT. It is translated as CASSPDRVGNQPQHF. The rearrangement uses TRBV7-2 and TRBJ1-5; 7 bases match TRBD1. Trimming removed 5 bases from V and 4 bases from J; junction bases left unmatched: 8. The CDR3 totals 15 residues. Germline assignment: CDR1 SGHTA and CDR2 FQGNSA.

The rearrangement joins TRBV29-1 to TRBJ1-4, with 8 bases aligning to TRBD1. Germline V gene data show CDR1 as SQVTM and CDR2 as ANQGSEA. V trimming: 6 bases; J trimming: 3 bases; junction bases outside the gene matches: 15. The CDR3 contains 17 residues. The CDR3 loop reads CSVNPGQETFANEKLFF. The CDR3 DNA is TGCAGCGTCAATCCGGGACAGGAGACCTTTGCTAATGAAAAACTGTTTTTT.

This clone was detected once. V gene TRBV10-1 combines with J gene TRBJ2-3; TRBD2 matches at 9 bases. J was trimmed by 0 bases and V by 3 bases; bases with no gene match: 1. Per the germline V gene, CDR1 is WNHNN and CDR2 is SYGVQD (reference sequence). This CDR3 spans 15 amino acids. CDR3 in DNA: TGCGCCAGCAGTGATCTAGCGGGGAGCACAGATACGCAGTATTTT. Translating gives CASSDLAGSTDTQYF.

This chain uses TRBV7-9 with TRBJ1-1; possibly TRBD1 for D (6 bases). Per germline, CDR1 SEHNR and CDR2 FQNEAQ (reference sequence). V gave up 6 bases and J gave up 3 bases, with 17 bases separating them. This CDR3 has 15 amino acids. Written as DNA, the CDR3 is TGTGCCAGCAGTTTTATTATTGGACAGCACACTGAAGCTTTCTTT. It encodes CASSFIIGQHTEAFF.

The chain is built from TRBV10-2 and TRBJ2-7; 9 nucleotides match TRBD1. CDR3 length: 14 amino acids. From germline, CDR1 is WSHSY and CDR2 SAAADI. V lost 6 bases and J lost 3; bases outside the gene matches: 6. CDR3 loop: CASRRDRDGYEQYF. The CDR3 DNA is TGCGCCAGCAGAAGGGACAGGGATGGCTACGAGCAGTACTTC.

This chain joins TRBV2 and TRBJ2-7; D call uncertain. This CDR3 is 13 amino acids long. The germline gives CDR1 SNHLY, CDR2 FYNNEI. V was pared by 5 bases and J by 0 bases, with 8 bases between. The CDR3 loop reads CASSLLVSYEQYF. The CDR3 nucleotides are TGTGCCAGCAGTCTACTTGTCTCCTACGAGCAGTACTTC. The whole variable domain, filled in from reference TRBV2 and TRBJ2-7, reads EPEVTQTPSHQVTQMGQEVILRCVPISNHLYFYWYRQILGQKVEFLVSFYNNEISEKSEIFDDQFSVERPDGSNFTLKIRSTKLEDSAMYFCASSLLVSYEQYFGPGTRLTVT.

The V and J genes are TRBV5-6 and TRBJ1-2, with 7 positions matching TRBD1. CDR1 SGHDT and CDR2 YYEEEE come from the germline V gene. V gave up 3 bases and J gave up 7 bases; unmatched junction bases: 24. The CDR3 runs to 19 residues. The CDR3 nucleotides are TGTGCCAGCAGCTCGCTTGACAGGGACCAGTGGTTTCTTGGGGGTGGCTACACCTTC. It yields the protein CASSSLDRDQWFLGGGYTF. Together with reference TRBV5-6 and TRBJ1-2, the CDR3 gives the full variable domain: DAGVTQSPTHLIKTRGQQVTLRCSPKSGHDTVSWYQQALGQGPQFIFQYYEEEERQRGNFPDRFSGHQFPNYSSELNVNALLLGDSALYLCASSSLDRDQWFLGGGYTFGSGTRLTVV.

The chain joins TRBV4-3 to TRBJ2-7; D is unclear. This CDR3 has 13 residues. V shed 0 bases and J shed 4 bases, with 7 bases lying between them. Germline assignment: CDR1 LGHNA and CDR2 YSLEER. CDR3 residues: CASSQELRYEQYF. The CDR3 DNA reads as TGCGCCAGCAGCCAAGAGCTGCGATACGAGCAGTACTTC.

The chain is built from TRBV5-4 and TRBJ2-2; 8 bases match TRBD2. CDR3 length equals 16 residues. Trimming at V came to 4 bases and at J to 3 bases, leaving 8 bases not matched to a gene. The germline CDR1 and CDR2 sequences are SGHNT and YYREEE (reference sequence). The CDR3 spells CASSTAGGSYTGELFF. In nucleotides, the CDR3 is TGTGCCAGCAGCACGGCGGGGGGATCTTACACCGGGGAGCTGTTTTTT.

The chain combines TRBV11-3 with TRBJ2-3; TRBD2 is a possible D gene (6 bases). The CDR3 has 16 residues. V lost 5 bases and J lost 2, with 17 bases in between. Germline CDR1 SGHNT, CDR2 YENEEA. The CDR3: CASSPGTHSDTDTQYF. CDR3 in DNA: TGTGCCAGCAGCCCCGGGACTCACTCCGACACAGATACGCAGTATTTT.

The CDR3 DNA reads TGTGCCAGCAGACTAGCGGGGGGGCCGTTCAATGAGCAGTTCTTC. Translating gives CASRLAGGPFNEQFF. V gene TRBV7-2 combines with J gene TRBJ2-1, with TRBD2 matching over 13 bases. Unmatched junction bases numbered 5, after V lost 6 bases and J lost 6 bases. The CDR3 is made up of 15 amino acids. Germline V lookup: CDR1 SGHTA, CDR2 FQGNSA. The whole variable domain, remainder taken from reference TRBV7-2 and TRBJ2-1, is GAGVSQSPSNKVTEKGKDVELRCDPISGHTALYWYRQSLGQGLEFLIYFQGNSAPDKSGLPSDRFSAERTGGSVSTLTIQRTQQEDSAVYLCASRLAGGPFNEQFFGPGTRLTVL.

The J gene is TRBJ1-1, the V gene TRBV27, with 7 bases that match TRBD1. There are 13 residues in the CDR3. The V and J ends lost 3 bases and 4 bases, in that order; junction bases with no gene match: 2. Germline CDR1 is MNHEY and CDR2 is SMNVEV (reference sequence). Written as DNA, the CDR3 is TGTGCCAGCAGTTTTTCAGGGGGCACTGAAGCTTTCTTT. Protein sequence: CASSFSGGTEAFF.

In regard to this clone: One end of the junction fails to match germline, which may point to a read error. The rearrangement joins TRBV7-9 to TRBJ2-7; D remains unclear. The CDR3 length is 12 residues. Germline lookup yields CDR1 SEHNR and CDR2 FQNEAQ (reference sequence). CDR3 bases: TGTTCCAGCTTCCAGGATCCCTACGAGCAGTACTTC. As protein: CSSFQDPYEQYF.

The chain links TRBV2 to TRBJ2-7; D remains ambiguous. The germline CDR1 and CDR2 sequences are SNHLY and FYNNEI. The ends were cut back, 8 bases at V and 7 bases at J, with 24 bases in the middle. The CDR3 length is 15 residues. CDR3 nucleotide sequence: TGTGCCAGCCGCCCCGGCGGCCCCCTCCCGGGTGAGCAGTACTTC. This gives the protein CASRPGGPLPGEQYF. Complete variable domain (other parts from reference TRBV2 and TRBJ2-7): EPEVTQTPSHQVTQMGQEVILRCVPISNHLYFYWYRQILGQKVEFLVSFYNNEISEKSEIFDDQFSVERPDGSNFTLKIRSTKLEDSAMYFCASRPGGPLPGEQYFGPGTRLTVT.

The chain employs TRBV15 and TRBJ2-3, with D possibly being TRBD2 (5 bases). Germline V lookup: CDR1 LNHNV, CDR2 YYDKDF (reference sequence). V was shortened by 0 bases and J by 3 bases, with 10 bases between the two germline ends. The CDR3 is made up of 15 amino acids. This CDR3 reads CATSRDGLATDTQYF. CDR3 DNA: TGTGCCACCAGCAGAGATGGCCTAGCTACAGATACGCAGTATTTT.

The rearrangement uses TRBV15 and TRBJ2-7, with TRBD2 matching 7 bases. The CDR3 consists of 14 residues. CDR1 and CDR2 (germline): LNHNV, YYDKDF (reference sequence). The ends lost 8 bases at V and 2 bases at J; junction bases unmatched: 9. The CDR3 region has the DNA TGTGCCACCGGCAATAGCGGGTCTCCCTACGAGCAGTACTTC. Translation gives CATGNSGSPYEQYF. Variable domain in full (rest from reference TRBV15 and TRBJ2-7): DAMVIQNPRYQVTQFGKPVTLSCSQTLNHNVMYWYQQKSSQAPKLLFHYYDKDFNNEADTPDNFQSRRPNTSFCFLDIRSPGLGDTAMYLCATGNSGSPYEQYFGPGTRLTVT.

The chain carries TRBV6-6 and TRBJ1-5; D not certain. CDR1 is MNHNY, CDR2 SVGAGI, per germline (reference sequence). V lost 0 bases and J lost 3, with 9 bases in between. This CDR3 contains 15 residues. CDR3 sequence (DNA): TGTGCCAGCAGTTACTCGAGAGGGAACAATCAGCCCCAGCATTTT. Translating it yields CASSYSRGNNQPQHF.

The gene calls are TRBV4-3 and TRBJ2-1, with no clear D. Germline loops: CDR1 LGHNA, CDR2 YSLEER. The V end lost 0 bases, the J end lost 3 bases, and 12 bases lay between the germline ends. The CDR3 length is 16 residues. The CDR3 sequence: CASSQEYGINYNEQFF. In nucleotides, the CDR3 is TGCGCCAGCAGCCAAGAATATGGCATAAACTACAATGAGCAGTTCTTC.

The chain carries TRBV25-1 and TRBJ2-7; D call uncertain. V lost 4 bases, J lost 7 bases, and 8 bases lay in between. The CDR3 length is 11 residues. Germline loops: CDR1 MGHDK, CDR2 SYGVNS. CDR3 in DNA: TGTGCCAGCAGTGGAGGTAGGGAGCAGTACTTC. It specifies CASSGGREQYF.

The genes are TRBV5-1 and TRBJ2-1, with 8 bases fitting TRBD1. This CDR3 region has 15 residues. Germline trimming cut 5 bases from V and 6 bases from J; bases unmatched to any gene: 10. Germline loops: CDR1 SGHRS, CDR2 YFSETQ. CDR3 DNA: TGCGCCAGCAGACCCGGACAGGGTGGGTCCAATGAGCAGTTCTTC. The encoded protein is CASRPGQGGSNEQFF.